A single sample is the source of the 21 T cell receptor beta chains below, sequenced in a study of blood T cell repertoires in COVID-19. The assay was immunoSEQ multiplex PCR, and TCRdb's table has in-frame clones only and misses some. The profile shows over 120,000 clones, around 80% of them singletons. Sequenced material: PBMCs or T cells enriched from blood (not recorded which). Receptors originate from a woman in her 50s who had recovered from COVID-19.

This clone occurred once. V gene TRBV7-3 combines with J gene TRBJ2-3; 8 bases match TRBD2. The V segment lost 5 bases and the J segment 1 base; nucleotides outside the gene matches: 8. The germline CDR1 and CDR2 sequences are SGHTA and FQGTGA. The CDR3 is 16 amino acids. The CDR3 sequence is CASSIPGGAGTDTQYF. As DNA, the CDR3 is TGTGCCAGCAGCATACCCGGGGGGGCCGGCACAGATACGCAGTATTTT.

The V gene is TRBV3-1 (or the pseudogene TRBV3-2), the J gene TRBJ2-1; the match to TRBD2 covers 9 bases. This CDR3 comprises 17 residues. Germline V gives CDR1 LGHDT, CDR2 YNNKEL (reference sequence). The J segment lost 5 bases and the V segment lost 0 bases, leaving 8 bases of the junction unmatched. DNA for the CDR3: TGTGCCAGCAGCCAAGAAGTGAGGCGGGGGGGCCACAATGAGCAGTTCTTC. Encoded protein: CASSQEVRRGGHNEQFF.

This clone occurred a few times. V is TRBV6-1 and J is TRBJ2-7, with TRBD1 matching 8 bases. CDR3 size: 13 residues. V dropped 2 bases and J dropped 6; count of bases not matched to a gene: 3. Looked up from germline, CDR1 is MNHNS and CDR2 is SASEGT. The CDR3 nucleotides are TGTGCCAGCAGTGAATTACAGGGGGGCGAGCAGTACTTC. Translating gives CASSELQGGEQYF.

CDR3 nucleotide sequence: TGTGCCAGCAGCCTTTCAATAGATGACGAGCAGTACGTC. Translating gives CASSLSIDDEQYV. J is TRBJ2-7 and V is TRBV13; D is unclear. The CDR3 covers 13 residues. V lost 5 bases to trimming and J lost 5 bases, with 13 bases between them. Per the germline V gene, CDR1 is PRHDT and CDR2 is FYEKMQ (reference sequence).

The CDR3 loop is CASSLAQITDTQYF. CDR3 sequence (DNA): TGTGCCAGCAGCTTAGCACAAATCACAGATACGCAGTATTTT. The rearrangement joins TRBV7-9 to TRBJ2-3; D gene unclear. The CDR3 has 14 amino acids. Trimming took 0 bases from V and 2 from J, leaving 6 bases between them. The germline CDR1 and CDR2 sequences are SEHNR and FQNEAQ (reference sequence).

CDR3 sequence: CASTLAGGLTDTQYF. The CDR3 DNA follows: TGTGCCAGTACCCTTGCGGGGGGGCTCACAGATACGCAGTATTTT. The gene calls are TRBV19 and TRBJ2-3; 9 bases are a match to TRBD2. The trim removed 7 bases at V and 2 bases at J, leaving 7 bases unmatched. The CDR3 is made up of 15 amino acids. Germline V gene sequence: CDR1 LNHDA, CDR2 SQIVND (reference sequence).

The J gene is TRBJ1-2, the V gene TRBV28; 8 positions match TRBD1. The CDR3 consists of 13 residues. Germline V gene lookup returns CDR1 MDHEN and CDR2 SYDVKM. Losses at the gene ends were 8 bases for V and 3 bases for J; bases not matched to a gene: 5. The CDR3 nucleotides read TGTGCCAGCCGGACAGGGTTTGACTATGGCTACACCTTC. Translated, it gives CASRTGFDYGYTF.

This clone showed up just a few times. The CDR3 region has the DNA TGTGCCAGCAGAGAAACGGAGACCGGGGAGCTGTTTTTT. Translation gives CASRETETGELFF. This rearrangement joins TRBV2 to TRBJ2-2, with D uncertain. The V and J ends lost 6 bases and 5 bases respectively, with 10 bases between them. CDR3 length: 13 residues. Per germline, CDR1 SNHLY and CDR2 FYNNEI. The full variable domain, rest sourced from reference TRBV2 and TRBJ2-2, is EPEVTQTPSHQVTQMGQEVILRCVPISNHLYFYWYRQILGQKVEFLVSFYNNEISEKSEIFDDQFSVERPDGSNFTLKIRSTKLEDSAMYFCASRETETGELFFGEGSRLTVL.

The CDR3: CASSSQLAGEYEQYF. Written as DNA, the CDR3 is TGTGCCAGCAGCTCGCAACTAGCGGGGGAGTACGAGCAGTACTTC. This chain connects TRBV5-4 to TRBJ2-7; 11 bases are a match to TRBD2. The germline V gene encodes CDR1 SGHNT and CDR2 YYREEE (reference sequence). Unmatched junction bases numbered 6, after V lost 3 bases and J lost 4 bases. This CDR3 comprises 15 residues. The whole variable domain, filled in from reference TRBV5-4 and TRBJ2-7, reads ETGVTQSPTHLIKTRGQQVTLRCSSQSGHNTVSWYQQALGQGPQFIFQYYREEENGRGNFPPRFSGLQFPNYSSELNVNALELDDSALYLCASSSQLAGEYEQYFGPGTRLTVT.

J is TRBJ2-1 and V is TRBV5-1; 12 bases fit TRBD1. Looked up from germline, CDR1 is SGHRS and CDR2 is YFSETQ. This CDR3 has 16 amino acids. V lost 3 bases to trimming and J lost 4 bases; unmatched junction nucleotides: 5. As DNA, the CDR3 is TGCGCCAGCAGCTGGGGGACAGGGGGCGGTTACAATGAGCAGTTCTTC. The encoded protein is CASSWGTGGGYNEQFF.

The chain uses TRBV5-1 and TRBJ2-1, with 8 bases that match TRBD2. This CDR3 comprises 12 residues. CDR1 SGHRS and CDR2 YFSETQ come from the germline V gene. V dropped 4 bases and J dropped 8; count of bases not matched to a gene: 2. CDR3 DNA: TGCGCCAGCAGCCCGGGACTAGATGAGCAGTTCTTC. This sequence encodes CASSPGLDEQFF.

The CDR3 loop is CARSGYRVDQPQHF. The CDR3 bases are TGTGCCAGGAGTGGGTACAGGGTGGATCAGCCCCAGCATTTT. This chain joins TRBV19 and TRBJ1-5, with a possible D match to TRBD1 (6 bases). V was shortened by 9 bases and J by 5 bases, with 17 bases between the two germline ends. The germline V gene has CDR1 LNHDA and CDR2 SQIVND (reference sequence). CDR3 length: 14 residues. Full variable domain (rest looked up from reference TRBV19 and TRBJ1-5): DGGITQSPKYLFRKEGQNVTLSCEQNLNHDAMYWYRQDPGQGLRLIYYSQIVNDFQKGDIAEGYSVSREKKESFPLTVTSAQKNPTAFYLCARSGYRVDQPQHFGDGTRLSIL.

V gene TRBV5-1 combines with J gene TRBJ2-7, with D maybe TRBD1 (6 bases). This CDR3 contains 14 residues. V shed 0 bases and J shed 5 bases, with 12 bases lying between them. Germline assignment: CDR1 SGHRS and CDR2 YFSETQ. The CDR3 sequence: CASSLGVGANEQYV. The CDR3 coding sequence is TGCGCCAGCAGCTTGGGGGTGGGGGCCAACGAGCAGTACGTC.

The rearrangement uses TRBV6-5 and TRBJ1-1; weak D call: TRBD1 (5 bases). The germline V gene encodes CDR1 MNHEY and CDR2 SVGAGI. The CDR3 totals 15 residues. The V end was cut by 2 bases, the J end by 0 bases, with 10 bases between. CDR3 DNA sequence: TGTGCCAGCAGTTACATCCAGGGTATGAACACTGAAGCTTTCTTT. Its protein is CASSYIQGMNTEAFF.

This rearrangement joins TRBV5-4 to TRBJ1-6, with no clear D. The ends were cut back, 1 base at V and 9 bases at J, with 14 bases in the middle. This CDR3 contains 15 residues. In germline, CDR1 is SGHNT, CDR2 YYREEE (reference sequence). The CDR3 reads CASSLWRDLGSPLHF. The CDR3, as DNA: TGTGCCAGCAGCTTGTGGAGGGATCTCGGTTCACCCCTCCACTTT.

This chain joins TRBV5-4 and TRBJ1-1; 10 nucleotides line up with TRBD1. After removal of 4 bases from V and 5 bases from J, the junction contained 8 bases not matched to a gene. The length of the CDR3 is 15 residues. Looked up from germline, CDR1 is SGHNT and CDR2 is YYREEE (reference sequence). The CDR3 nucleotides read TGTGCCAGCAGCAACCGACAGGGGGCTGGAACTGAAGCTTTCTTT. Translated, it gives CASSNRQGAGTEAFF.

The chain links TRBV27 to TRBJ2-1; TRBD2 matches 9 bases. Germline trimming cut 2 bases from V and 5 bases from J; bases unmatched to any gene: 10. Germline loops: CDR1 MNHEY, CDR2 SMNVEV (reference sequence). The length of the CDR3 is 17 residues. The CDR3 here is CASSLEAASGADNEQFF. The CDR3 nucleotides are TGTGCCAGCAGTTTAGAGGCGGCTAGCGGGGCGGACAATGAGCAGTTCTTC.

The chain carries TRBV6-2 or TRBV6-3 and TRBJ2-7; D call uncertain. Germline V gives CDR1 MNHEY, CDR2 SVGEGT. The CDR3 sequence is 13 residues long. Trimming shortened V by 3 bases and J by 0 bases, and 6 bases separated the two germline ends. The CDR3 DNA reads as TGTGCCAGCAGTTATACAGTCTCCTACGAGCAGTACTTC. Its protein product is CASSYTVSYEQYF.

The rearrangement uses TRBV3-1 (or the pseudogene TRBV3-2) and TRBJ2-7, with D possibly being TRBD2 (5 bases). The CDR3 runs 14 residues. V was clipped by 0 bases and J by 4 bases, with 10 bases between them. From germline, CDR1 is LGHDT and CDR2 YNNKEL (reference sequence). CDR3 sequence: CASSQDSGNYEQYF. DNA for the CDR3: TGTGCCAGCAGCCAAGACTCGGGGAATTACGAGCAGTACTTC.

This chain joins TRBV7-6 and TRBJ1-5; D is uncertain. Germline loops: CDR1 SGHVS, CDR2 FNYEAQ. CDR3 length: 14 residues. With 1 base removed from V and 5 bases from J, the gap between germline ends came to 9 bases. In DNA, the CDR3 is TGTGCCAGCAGCTTAGAATACAGAGATCAGCCCCAGCATTTT. This sequence encodes CASSLEYRDQPQHF.

V is TRBV7-8 and J is TRBJ1-4; 9 bases agree with TRBD1. CDR3 length: 19 residues. From germline, CDR1 is SGHVS and CDR2 FQNEAQ. V trimming: 5 bases; J trimming: 5 bases; junction bases outside the gene matches: 18. The CDR3 sequence is CASSPSPTGGGWRNEKLFF. In DNA form, the CDR3 reads TGTGCCAGCAGCCCATCTCCGACAGGGGGAGGATGGAGAAATGAAAAACTGTTTTTT.